This T cell receptor (beta chain) was captured by sequencing in a study of blood T cell repertoires in COVID-19. Measured with immunoSEQ multiplex PCR; TCRdb has only the in-frame clones, and not every one. The sample holds about 150,000 clones, around 88% seen once. The sequenced sample consisted of peripheral blood. The sequence was collected from a human donor in a cohort sampled during active COVID-19.

The CDR3 DNA follows: TGTGCCAGCAGCTCGAATCGACATTCTGGAAACACCATATATTTT. Amino acid sequence: CASSSNRHSGNTIYF. The V gene is TRBV5-4, the J gene TRBJ1-3; D call uncertain. CDR1 and CDR2 from the germline V gene are SGHNT and YYREEE (reference sequence). The CDR3 is 15 amino acids. Trimming took 3 bases from V and 1 from J, leaving 11 bases between them.